This T cell receptor beta chain comes out of a study of blood T cell repertoires in COVID-19. Whole-study context: PBMCs, B-cell-depleted T cells, or T cells provided the cDNA or gDNA that made up the material.

The V gene's germline CDR1 is SGDLS and CDR2 YYNGEE. V lost 1 base, J lost 3 bases, and 11 bases lay in between. The CDR3 is 15 amino acids. Authors' processing steps: Estimated nucleated cell counts came from reference gene primer amplification. The table came from immunoSEQ multiplex PCR; TCRdb's copy has only in-frame clones and leaves some out. V, J and clone size were drawn from that table, and D and trimming were deduced from the DNA. Of roughly 67,000 clones detected, about 86% appear once; the ten largest clones hold 3.5% to 4.5%. The material sequenced was peripheral blood. The source is a man between 45 and 60 years old with acute or convalescent COVID-19. V usage is TRBV9 and J usage is TRBJ1-3; possibly TRBD1 for D (6 bases). The chain's CDR3 is CASSVTGGLGNTIYF. CDR3 nucleotides: TGTGCCAGCAGCGTAACGGGGGGGCTTGGAAACACCATATATTTT.